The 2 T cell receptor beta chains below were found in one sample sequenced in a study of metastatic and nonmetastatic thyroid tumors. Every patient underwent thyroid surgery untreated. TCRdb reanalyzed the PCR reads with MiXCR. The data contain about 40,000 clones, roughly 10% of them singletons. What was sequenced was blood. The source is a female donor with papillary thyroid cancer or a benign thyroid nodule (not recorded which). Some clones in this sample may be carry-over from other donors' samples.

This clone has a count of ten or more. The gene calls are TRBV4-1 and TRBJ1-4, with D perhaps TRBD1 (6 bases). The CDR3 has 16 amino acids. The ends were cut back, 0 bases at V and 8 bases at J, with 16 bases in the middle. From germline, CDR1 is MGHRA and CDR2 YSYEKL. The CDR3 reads CASSQDEGETSEKLFF. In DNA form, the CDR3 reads TGCGCCAGCAGCCAAGATGAGGGGGAGACAAGCGAAAAACTGTTTTTT.

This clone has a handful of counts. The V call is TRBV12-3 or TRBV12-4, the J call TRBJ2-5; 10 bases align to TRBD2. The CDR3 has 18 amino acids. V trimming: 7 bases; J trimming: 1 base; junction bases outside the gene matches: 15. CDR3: CASIFVARLAGIQETQYF. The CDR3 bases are TGTGCCAGCATTTTTGTAGCGCGACTAGCGGGTATCCAAGAGACCCAGTACTTC.